These T cell receptor beta chains were read from a single sample in a study of blood T cells in healthy people across ages. TCRdb re-called the 5' RACE reads through MiXCR, storing one row per CDR3 protein. The sample consists of about 760,000 distinct CDR3 sequences, about 56% of them appearing once. Input material: blood. These receptors came from a man in his forties in good health. CDR3s include the opening cysteine and the closing phenylalanine or tryptophan. Some rows have no size entry. The others give once, few or many, or a class for an expanded clone.

size: -
V: TRBV7-2
J: TRBJ1-2
CDR3: CASSLAARGVGGYTF

size: few
V: TRBV6-6
J: TRBJ1-1
CDR3: CAHRGGNTEAFF

size: -
V: TRBV28
J: TRBJ2-7
CDR3: CASGIIPGQVSYEQYF

size: few
V: TRBV5-1
J: TRBJ2-5
CDR3: CASSFFLAGETQYF

size: -
V: TRBV20-1
J: TRBJ1-6
CDR3: CSARGDSRPENSPLHF

size: few
V: TRBV24-1
J: TRBJ2-3
CDR3: CATSGPQGERADTQYF

size: few
V: TRBV4-3
J: TRBJ1-2
CDR3: CASSQDPPGTALRNYGYTF

size: -
V: TRBV15
J: -
CDR3: CATSRDRQQKTQYF

size: -
V: TRBV20-1
J: TRBJ1-2
CDR3: CSAPTKGILGYTF

size: few
V: TRBV9
J: TRBJ2-3
CDR3: CASSVGGGNTDTQYF

size: many
V: TRBV29-1
J: TRBJ2-7
CDR3: CSVDIQGGSYEQYF

size: -
V: TRBV27
J: TRBJ1-1
CDR3: CASSHRTGGESGTEAFF

size: -
V: TRBV18
J: TRBJ2-7
CDR3: CASSPSVTPELSEQYF

size: -
V: TRBV7-2
J: TRBJ2-5
CDR3: CASSPTSAPSQGAQYF

size: few
V: TRBV28
J: TRBJ1-2
CDR3: CASSSVVNGYTF

size: few
V: TRBV29-1
J: TRBJ2-5
CDR3: CSVDGVPETQYF

size: -
V: TRBV6-2/TRBV6-3
J: TRBJ2-3
CDR3: CASRTTAGQGFTDTQYF

size: few
V: TRBV29-1
J: TRBJ2-3
CDR3: CSVLGSGSRRTDTQYF

size: -
V: TRBV14
J: TRBJ2-7
CDR3: CASSPEGQISSYEQYF

size: -
V: TRBV28
J: TRBJ2-3
CDR3: CASRPPGQTTDTQYF

size: -
V: TRBV20-1
J: -
CDR3: CSARDRLLSYNEQYF

size: few
V: TRBV12-3/TRBV12-4
J: TRBJ1-1
CDR3: CASSPPYTEAFF

size: once
V: TRBV2
J: TRBJ1-6
CDR3: CASSTTRDSPLHF

size: few
V: TRBV3-1
J: TRBJ2-7
CDR3: CASSPYRTGSSYEQYF

size: -
V: TRBV20-1
J: TRBJ1-6
CDR3: CSALTGTGGRSYNSPLHF

size: once
V: TRBV5-6
J: TRBJ2-1
CDR3: CASSFRAGVVGNEQFF

size: -
V: TRBV27
J: TRBJ1-5
CDR3: CASSPRTGAGNQPQHF

size: -
V: TRBV15
J: TRBJ2-1
CDR3: CATSRGRLAGVGEQFF

size: once
V: TRBV29-1
J: TRBJ2-1
CDR3: CSVELATHNEQFF

size: few
V: TRBV4-1
J: TRBJ2-7
CDR3: CASSQDWGGTIGDYEQYF